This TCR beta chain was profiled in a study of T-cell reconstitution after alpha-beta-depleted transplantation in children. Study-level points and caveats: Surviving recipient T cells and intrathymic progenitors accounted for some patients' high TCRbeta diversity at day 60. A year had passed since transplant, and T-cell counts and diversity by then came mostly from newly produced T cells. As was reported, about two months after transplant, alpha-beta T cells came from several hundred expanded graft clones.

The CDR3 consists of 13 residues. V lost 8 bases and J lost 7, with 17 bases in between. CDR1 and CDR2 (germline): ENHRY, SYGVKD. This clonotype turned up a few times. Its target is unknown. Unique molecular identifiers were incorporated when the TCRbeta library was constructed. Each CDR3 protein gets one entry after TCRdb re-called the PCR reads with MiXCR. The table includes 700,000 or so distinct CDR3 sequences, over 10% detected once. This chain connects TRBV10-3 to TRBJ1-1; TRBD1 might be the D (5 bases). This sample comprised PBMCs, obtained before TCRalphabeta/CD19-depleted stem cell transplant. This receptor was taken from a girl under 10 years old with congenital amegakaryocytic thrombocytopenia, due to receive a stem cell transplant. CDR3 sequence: CAIGDGGEREAFF. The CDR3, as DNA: TGTGCCATCGGGGACGGGGGGGAGCGTGAAGCTTTCTTT.